Following are 10 T cell receptor beta chains from one sample sequenced in a study of T cell responses to AZD1222 COVID-19 vaccine (TCRdb year 2021). The library was obtained by the immunoSEQ multiplex PCR assay. As stored in TCRdb, this immuneACCESS dataset retains in-frame rearrangements with V and J assigned. A fraction of the clones does not appear; measured against another copy, unresolved V genes explain less than half of the discrepancy, and the remainder lacks a known reason. In this sample the table shows about 75,000 clones, about 91% of which occur a single time. Jointly, the top ten make up about 9% of the sample. The intended sense of this specimen's time point label: about 28 days (+/-7) after the second vaccine dose. Reading the label with the study, this specimen's treatment or condition is: meningococcal conjugate vaccine given as trial control. The sample in question was peripheral blood, obtained 28 days after the second dose of the MenACWY control vaccine. These receptors were obtained from an adult who received the MenACWY meningococcal vaccine as a control.

The rearrangement uses TRBV25-1 and TRBJ1-3; unclear D gene. This CDR3 spans 16 amino acids. V was shortened by 2 bases and J by 2 bases, with 13 bases between the two germline ends. Per germline, CDR1 MGHDK and CDR2 SYGVNS. In DNA form, the CDR3 reads TGTGCCAGCAGTGAAAACCGGAGGATAACTGGAAACACCATATATTTT. The encoded protein is CASSENRRITGNTIYF.

This clone was recorded a few times. The chain uses TRBV6-1 and TRBJ2-5; no firm D call. Between the trimmed V and J ends, which lost 1 base and 6 bases, there was a span of 12 bases. The CDR3 extends over 14 amino acids. CDR1 is MNHNS, CDR2 SASEGT, per germline. The CDR3 protein is CASSEGKGMQTQYF. CDR3 coding DNA: TGTGCCAGCAGTGAAGGAAAGGGTATGCAGACCCAGTACTTC.

The gene calls are TRBV2 and TRBJ2-7; 9 bases are a match to TRBD2. CDR3 size: 15 residues. Per germline, CDR1 SNHLY and CDR2 FYNNEI. V was pared by 6 bases and J by 0 bases, with 6 bases of the junction left unmatched. CDR3: CASRATSGSSYEQYF. For the CDR3, the DNA is TGTGCCAGCAGGGCTACTAGCGGGTCCTCCTACGAGCAGTACTTC.

The chain couples TRBV6-5 to TRBJ1-1; TRBD1 aligns across 7 bases. The CDR3 covers 15 residues. The V and J ends lost 5 bases and 4 bases, in that order; junction bases with no gene match: 10. Germline-derived CDR1 and CDR2 are MNHEY and SVGAGI. CDR3 loop: CASSPSGGSGTEAFF. CDR3 coding DNA: TGTGCCAGCAGTCCCTCAGGGGGGAGTGGCACTGAAGCTTTCTTT.

The rearrangement joins TRBV14 to TRBJ2-7; D remains ambiguous. The CDR3 has 14 amino acids. Germline V gene sequence: CDR1 SGHDN, CDR2 FVKESK. V was shortened by 1 base and J by 2 bases, with 9 bases between the two germline ends. Here the CDR3 reads CASSQGVIPYEQYF. CDR3 DNA sequence: TGTGCCAGCAGCCAAGGGGTAATCCCCTACGAGCAGTACTTC.

This rearrangement joins TRBV7-8 to TRBJ1-1; 8 bases fit TRBD1. This CDR3 is built from 15 residues. Germline V gives CDR1 SGHVS, CDR2 FQNEAQ. Unmatched junction bases numbered 14, after V lost 5 bases and J lost 9 bases. DNA for the CDR3: TGTGCCAGCAGCCCGATAATACAGGGGGAAGGAAAAGCTTTCTTT. Amino acids: CASSPIIQGEGKAFF.

The rearrangement joins TRBV3-1 (or the pseudogene TRBV3-2) to TRBJ1-3; maybe TRBD1 (5 bases). V lost 2 bases to trimming and J lost 6 bases, with 11 bases between them. The CDR3 runs 14 residues. The V gene's germline CDR1 is LGHDT and CDR2 YNNKEL (reference sequence). CDR3 residues: CASSQTGPENTIYF. The DNA of the CDR3 is TGTGCCAGCAGCCAAACGGGGCCTGAAAACACCATATATTTT.

V usage is TRBV19 and J usage is TRBJ1-5; D gene ambiguous. Per the germline V gene, CDR1 is LNHDA and CDR2 is SQIVND (reference sequence). This CDR3 spans 13 amino acids. Trimming cost V 5 bases and J 0 bases, with 5 bases left between them. CDR3 loop: CASSQYSNQPQHF. CDR3 sequence (DNA): TGTGCCAGTAGTCAATATAGCAATCAGCCCCAGCATTTT.

The CDR3 reads CASSEVVTGVYGYTF. In DNA, the CDR3 is TGTGCCAGCAGTGAAGTGGTGACAGGGGTCTATGGCTACACCTTC. V is TRBV6-1 and J is TRBJ1-2; TRBD1 matches 8 bases. Germline CDR1 is MNHNS and CDR2 is SASEGT. This CDR3 has 15 amino acids. Trimming took 1 base from V and 4 from J; bases not matched to a gene: 5.

The chain has TRBV6-2 or TRBV6-3 and TRBJ2-2, with 7 positions matching TRBD1. The CDR3 covers 13 residues. V dropped 6 bases and J dropped 7; count of bases not matched to a gene: 5. The germline V gene has CDR1 MNHEY and CDR2 SVGEGT. The chain's CDR3 is CASSRQGHGELFF. CDR3 sequence (DNA): TGTGCCAGCAGCCGACAGGGCCACGGGGAGCTGTTTTTT.